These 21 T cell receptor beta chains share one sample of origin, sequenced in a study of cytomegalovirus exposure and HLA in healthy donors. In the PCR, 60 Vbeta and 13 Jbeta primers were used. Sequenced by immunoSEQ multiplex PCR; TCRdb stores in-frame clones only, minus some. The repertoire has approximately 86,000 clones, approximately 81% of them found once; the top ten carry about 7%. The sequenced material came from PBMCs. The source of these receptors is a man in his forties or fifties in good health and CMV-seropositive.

This CDR3 is CASMSRGFDEQYF. CDR3 nucleotides: TGTGCCAGCATGTCCAGGGGATTCGACGAGCAGTACTTC. This chain connects TRBV28 to TRBJ2-7, with D perhaps TRBD1 (6 bases). The germline gives CDR1 MDHEN, CDR2 SYDVKM. The ends were cut back, 7 bases at V and 5 bases at J, with 15 bases in the middle. The CDR3 sequence is 13 residues long.

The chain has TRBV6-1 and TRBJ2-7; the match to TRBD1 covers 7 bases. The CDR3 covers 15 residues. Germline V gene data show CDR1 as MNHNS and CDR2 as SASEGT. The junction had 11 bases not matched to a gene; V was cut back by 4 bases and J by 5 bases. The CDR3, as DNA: TGTGCCAGCAGTGCCCGGACGGTTCAGGGGGACGAGCAGTACTTC. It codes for CASSARTVQGDEQYF.

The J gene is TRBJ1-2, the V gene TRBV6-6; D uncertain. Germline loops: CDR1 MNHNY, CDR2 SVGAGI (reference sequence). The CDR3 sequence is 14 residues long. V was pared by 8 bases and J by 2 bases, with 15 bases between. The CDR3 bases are TGTGCCAGCGAGAGGGCCTCCTCAAACTATGGCTACACCTTC. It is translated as CASERASSNYGYTF.

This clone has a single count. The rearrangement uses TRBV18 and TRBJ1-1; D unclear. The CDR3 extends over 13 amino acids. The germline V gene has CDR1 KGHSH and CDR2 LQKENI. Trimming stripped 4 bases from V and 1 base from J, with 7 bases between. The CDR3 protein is CASSLGKNTEAFF. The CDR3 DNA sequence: TGTGCCAGCTCACTTGGCAAGAACACTGAAGCTTTCTTT.

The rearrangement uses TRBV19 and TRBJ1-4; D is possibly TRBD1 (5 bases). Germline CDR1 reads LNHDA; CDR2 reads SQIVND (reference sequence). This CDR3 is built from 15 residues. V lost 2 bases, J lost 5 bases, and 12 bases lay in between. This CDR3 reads CASSIFPKGNEKLFF. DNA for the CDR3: TGTGCCAGTAGTATATTCCCGAAGGGGAATGAAAAACTGTTTTTT.

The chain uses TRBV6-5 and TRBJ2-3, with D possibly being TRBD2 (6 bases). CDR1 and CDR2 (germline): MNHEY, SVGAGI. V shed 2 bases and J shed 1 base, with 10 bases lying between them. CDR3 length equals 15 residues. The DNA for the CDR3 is TGTGCCAGCAGTTACCGGGGGTTTGGCACAGATACGCAGTATTTT. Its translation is CASSYRGFGTDTQYF.

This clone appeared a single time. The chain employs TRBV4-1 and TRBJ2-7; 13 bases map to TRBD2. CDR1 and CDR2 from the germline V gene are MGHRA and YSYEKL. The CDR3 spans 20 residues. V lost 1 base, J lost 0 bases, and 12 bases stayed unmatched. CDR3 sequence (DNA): TGCGCCAGCAGCCAAGTGGCCGGGACTAGCGGGGCTAGTAGCTCCTACGAGCAGTACTTC. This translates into CASSQVAGTSGASSSYEQYF.

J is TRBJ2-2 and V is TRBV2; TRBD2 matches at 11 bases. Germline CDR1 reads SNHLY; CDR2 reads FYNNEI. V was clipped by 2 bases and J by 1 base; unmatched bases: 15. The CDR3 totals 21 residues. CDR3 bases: TGTGCCAGCAGTGAAATTAAGTCTAGCGGGAGGCGGGGCCGGAACACCGGGGAGCTGTTTTTT. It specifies CASSEIKSSGRRGRNTGELFF.

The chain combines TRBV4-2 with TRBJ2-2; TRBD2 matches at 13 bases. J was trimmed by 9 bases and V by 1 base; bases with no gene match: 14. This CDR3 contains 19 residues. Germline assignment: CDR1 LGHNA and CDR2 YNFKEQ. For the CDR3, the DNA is TGTGCCAGCAGCCAAGGGACGCTACTAGCGGGAGGGCCCGGGAGGGAGCTGTTTTTT. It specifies CASSQGTLLAGGPGRELFF.

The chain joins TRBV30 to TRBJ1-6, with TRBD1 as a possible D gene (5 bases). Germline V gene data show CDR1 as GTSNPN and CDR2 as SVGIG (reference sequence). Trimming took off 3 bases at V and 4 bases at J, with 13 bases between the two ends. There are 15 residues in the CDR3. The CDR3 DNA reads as TGTGCCTGGAGACCATCGGGACTATATAATTCACCCCTCCACTTT. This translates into CAWRPSGLYNSPLHF.

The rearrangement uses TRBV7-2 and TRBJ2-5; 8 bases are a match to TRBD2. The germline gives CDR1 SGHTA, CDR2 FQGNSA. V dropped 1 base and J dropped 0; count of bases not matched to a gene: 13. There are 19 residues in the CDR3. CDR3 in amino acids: CASSLGPPLAASYQETQYF. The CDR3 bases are TGTGCCAGCAGCTTAGGCCCCCCACTAGCGGCCTCTTACCAAGAGACCCAGTACTTC.

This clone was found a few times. The CDR3 spells CASTVTSGAETQYF. For the CDR3, the DNA is TGTGCCAGTACCGTGACTAGCGGGGCTGAGACCCAGTACTTC. V and J are TRBV19 and TRBJ2-5, with 11 nucleotides matching TRBD2. The CDR3 is 14 amino acids. In germline, CDR1 is LNHDA, CDR2 SQIVND (reference sequence). J gave up 5 bases and V 7 bases, and 6 bases lay outside the gene matches.

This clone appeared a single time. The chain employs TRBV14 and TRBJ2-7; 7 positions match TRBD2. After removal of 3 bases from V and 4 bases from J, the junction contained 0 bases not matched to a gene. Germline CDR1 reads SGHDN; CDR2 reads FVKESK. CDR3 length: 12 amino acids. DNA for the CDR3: TGTGCCAGCAGCCAGGGGGGGTACGAGCAGTACTTC. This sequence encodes CASSQGGYEQYF.

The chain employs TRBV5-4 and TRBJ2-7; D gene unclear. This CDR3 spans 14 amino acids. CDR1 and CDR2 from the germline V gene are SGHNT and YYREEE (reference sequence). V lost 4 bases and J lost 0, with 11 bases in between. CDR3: CASSPYTNSYEQYF. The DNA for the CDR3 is TGTGCCAGCAGCCCGTACACGAACTCCTACGAGCAGTACTTC.

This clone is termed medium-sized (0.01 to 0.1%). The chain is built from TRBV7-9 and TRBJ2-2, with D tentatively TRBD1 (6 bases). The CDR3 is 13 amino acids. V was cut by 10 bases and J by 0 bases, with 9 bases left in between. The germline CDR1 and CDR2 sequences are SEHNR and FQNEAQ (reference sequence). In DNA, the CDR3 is TGTGCCACAAGGGACACGAACACCGGGGAGCTGTTTTTT. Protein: CATRDTNTGELFF.

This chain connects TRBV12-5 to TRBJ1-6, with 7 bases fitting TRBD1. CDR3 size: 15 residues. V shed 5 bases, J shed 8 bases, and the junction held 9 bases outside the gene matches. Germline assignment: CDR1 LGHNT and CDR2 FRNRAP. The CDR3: CASGPSDRVHSPLHF. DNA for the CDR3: TGTGCTAGTGGTCCGTCCGACAGGGTTCATTCACCCCTCCACTTT.

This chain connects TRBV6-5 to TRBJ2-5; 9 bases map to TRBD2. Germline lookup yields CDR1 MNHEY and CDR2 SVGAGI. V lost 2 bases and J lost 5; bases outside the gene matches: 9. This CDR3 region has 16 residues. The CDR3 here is CASSYTLAGAAETQYF. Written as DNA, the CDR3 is TGTGCCAGCAGTTACACCTTAGCGGGGGCGGCGGAGACCCAGTACTTC.

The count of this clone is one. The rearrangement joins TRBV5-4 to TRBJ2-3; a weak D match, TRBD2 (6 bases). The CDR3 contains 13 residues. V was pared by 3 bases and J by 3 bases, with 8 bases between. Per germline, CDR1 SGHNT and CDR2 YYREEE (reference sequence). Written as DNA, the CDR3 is TGTGCCAGCAGCTGGCGGGGAACAGATACGCAGTATTTT. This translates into CASSWRGTDTQYF.

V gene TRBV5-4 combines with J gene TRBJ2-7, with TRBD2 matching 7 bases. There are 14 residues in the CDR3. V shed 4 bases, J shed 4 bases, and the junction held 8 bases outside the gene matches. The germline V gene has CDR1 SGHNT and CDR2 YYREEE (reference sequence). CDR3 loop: CASSRRGNPYEQYF. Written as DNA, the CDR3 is TGTGCCAGCAGCAGGCGGGGGAACCCGTACGAGCAGTACTTC.

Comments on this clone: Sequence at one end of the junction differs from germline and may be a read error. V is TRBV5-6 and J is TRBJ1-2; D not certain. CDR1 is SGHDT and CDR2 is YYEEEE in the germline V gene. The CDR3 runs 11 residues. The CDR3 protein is CASSAPYGYTF. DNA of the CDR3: TGTGCCAGCAGCGCGCCCTATGGTTACACCTTC. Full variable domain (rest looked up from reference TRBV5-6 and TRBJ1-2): DAGVTQSPTHLIKTRGQQVTLRCSPKSGHDTVSWYQQALGQGPQFIFQYYEEEERQRGNFPDRFSGHQFPNYSSELNVNALLLGDSALYLCASSAPYGYTFGSGTRLTVV.

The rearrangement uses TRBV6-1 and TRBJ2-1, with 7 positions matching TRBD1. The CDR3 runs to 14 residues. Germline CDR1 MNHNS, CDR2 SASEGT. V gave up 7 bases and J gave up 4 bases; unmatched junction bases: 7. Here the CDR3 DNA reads TGTGCCAGCAACCCTGGGACAGCGTACAATGAGCAGTTCTTC. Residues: CASNPGTAYNEQFF.